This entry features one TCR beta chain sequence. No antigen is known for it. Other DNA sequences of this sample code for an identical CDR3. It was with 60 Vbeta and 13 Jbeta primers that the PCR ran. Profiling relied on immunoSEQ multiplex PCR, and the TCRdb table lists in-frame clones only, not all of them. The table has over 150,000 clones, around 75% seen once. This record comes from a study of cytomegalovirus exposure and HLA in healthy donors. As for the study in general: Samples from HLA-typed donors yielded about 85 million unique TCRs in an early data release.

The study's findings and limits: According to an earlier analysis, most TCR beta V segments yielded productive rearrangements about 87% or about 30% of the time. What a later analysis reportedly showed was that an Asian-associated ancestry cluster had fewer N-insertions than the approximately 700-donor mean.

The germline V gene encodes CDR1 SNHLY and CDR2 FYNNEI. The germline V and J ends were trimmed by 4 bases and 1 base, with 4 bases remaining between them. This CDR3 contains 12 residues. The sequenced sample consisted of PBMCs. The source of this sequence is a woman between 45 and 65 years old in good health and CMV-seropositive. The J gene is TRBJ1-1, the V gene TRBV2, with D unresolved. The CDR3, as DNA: TGTGCCAGCAGTGTCAGGAACACTGAAGCTTTCTTT. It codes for CASSVRNTEAFF.